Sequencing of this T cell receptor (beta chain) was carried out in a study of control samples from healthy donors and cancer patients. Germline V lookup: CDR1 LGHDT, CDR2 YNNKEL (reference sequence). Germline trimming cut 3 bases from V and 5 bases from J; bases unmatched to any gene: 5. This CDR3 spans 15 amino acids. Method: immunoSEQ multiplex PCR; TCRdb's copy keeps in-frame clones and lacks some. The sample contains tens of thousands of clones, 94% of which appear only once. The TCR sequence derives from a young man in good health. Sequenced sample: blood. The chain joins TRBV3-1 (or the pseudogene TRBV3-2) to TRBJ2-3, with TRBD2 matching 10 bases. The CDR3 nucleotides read TGTGCCAGCAGCCATAGCGGGAGGACGGAAGATACGCAGTATTTT. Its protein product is CASSHSGRTEDTQYF.